The clone carrying this T cell receptor beta chain was detected many times. Amplification of TCR beta CDR3 regions was performed using RNA transcripts as template. The HTBI primer set drove a first-round RT-PCR of the TCR CDR3. TCRdb independently ran MiXCR on the multiplex PCR reads; one entry per CDR3 protein. The table includes 130,000 to 150,000 distinct CDR3 sequences, 22% detected once. The V gene lost 4 bases and the J gene lost 6 bases, with 13 bases spanning the gap. The germline V gene encodes CDR1 MDHEN and CDR2 SYDVKM. The length of the CDR3 is 13 residues. The data were taken from a study of T cells in Graves' hyperthyroidism and ophthalmopathy.

V is TRBV28 and J is TRBJ2-7; D gene ambiguous. This clonotype was sampled from a woman between 50 and 59 years old with Graves' hyperthyroidism that later progressed to Graves' ophthalmopathy. Sequenced input: blood. The CDR3 coding sequence is TGTGCCAGCAGTTCCTCCGGTATTGGCGAGCAGTACTTC. Its protein product is CASSSSGIGEQYF.